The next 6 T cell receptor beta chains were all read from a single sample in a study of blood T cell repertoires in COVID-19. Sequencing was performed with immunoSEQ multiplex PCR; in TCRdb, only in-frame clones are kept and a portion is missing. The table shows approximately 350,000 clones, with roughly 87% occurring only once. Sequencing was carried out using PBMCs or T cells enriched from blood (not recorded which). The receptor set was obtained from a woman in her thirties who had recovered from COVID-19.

The CDR3 loop is CASKTGQGLREKLFF. The CDR3 DNA reads TGTGCCAGCAAAACCGGACAGGGCTTGAGGGAAAAACTGTTTTTT. J is TRBJ1-4 and V is TRBV6-5, with TRBD1 matching over 8 bases. Germline trimming cut 7 bases from V and 8 bases from J; bases unmatched to any gene: 12. The CDR3 contains 15 residues. Germline CDR1 is MNHEY and CDR2 is SVGAGI.

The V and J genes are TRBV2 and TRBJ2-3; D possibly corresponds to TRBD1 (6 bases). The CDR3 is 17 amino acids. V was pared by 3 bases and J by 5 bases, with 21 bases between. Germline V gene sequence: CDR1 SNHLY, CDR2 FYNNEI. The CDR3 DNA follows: TGTGCCAGCAGTGACCGATGGGGTCAGGGGCAGCAAGATACGCAGTATTTT. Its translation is CASSDRWGQGQQDTQYF.

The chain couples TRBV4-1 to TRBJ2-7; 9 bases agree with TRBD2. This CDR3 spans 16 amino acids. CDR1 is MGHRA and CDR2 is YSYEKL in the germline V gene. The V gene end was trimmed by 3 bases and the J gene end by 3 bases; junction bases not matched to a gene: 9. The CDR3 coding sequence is TGCGCCAGCAGCCAGACTGGGCTAGCGGGGATCTACGAGCAGTACTTC. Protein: CASSQTGLAGIYEQYF.

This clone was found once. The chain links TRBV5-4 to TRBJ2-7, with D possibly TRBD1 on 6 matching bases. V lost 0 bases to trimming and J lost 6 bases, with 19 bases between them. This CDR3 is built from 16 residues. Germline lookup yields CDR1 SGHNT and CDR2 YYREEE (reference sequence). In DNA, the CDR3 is TGTGCCAGCAGCTTGGAAGGGAGCAGGGGCTGGATCGAGCAGTACTTC. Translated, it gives CASSLEGSRGWIEQYF.

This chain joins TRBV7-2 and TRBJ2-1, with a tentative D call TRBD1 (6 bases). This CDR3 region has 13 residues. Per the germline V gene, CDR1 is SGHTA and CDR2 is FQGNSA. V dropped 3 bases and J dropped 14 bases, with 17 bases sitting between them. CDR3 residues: CASSFTGTPREFF. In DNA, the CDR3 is TGTGCCAGCAGCTTTACCGGGACACCTAGGGAGTTCTTC.

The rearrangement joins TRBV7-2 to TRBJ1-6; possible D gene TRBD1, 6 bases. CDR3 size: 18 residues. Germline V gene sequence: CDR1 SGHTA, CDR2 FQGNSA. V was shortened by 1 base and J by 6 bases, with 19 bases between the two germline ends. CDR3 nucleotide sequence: TGTGCCAGCAGCTTAGGAGAGGACAGCGCCCGAAGTAATTCACCCCTCCACTTT. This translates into CASSLGEDSARSNSPLHF.